In this sample, the clone carrying this T cell receptor (beta chain) turned up once. Trimming took off 7 bases at V and 0 bases at J, with 16 bases between the two ends. Germline V CDR1 and CDR2: LNHDA, SQIVND (reference sequence). CDR3 size: 15 residues. Random hexamers were used to reverse transcribe an amount of 0.5 to 1 ug RNA. Coverage of TCR beta CDR3 amplification by immunoSEQ multiplex PCR extended to 54 Vbeta and 13 Jbeta. TCRdb independently ran MiXCR on the immunoSEQ multiplex PCR reads; one entry per CDR3 protein. Here the sample spans approximately 180,000 distinct CDR3 sequences, roughly 92% being singletons. This specimen belongs to a study of CD8 T cells in Susac syndrome. The multiple sclerosis controls consisted of treatment-naive patients with relapsing-remitting disease, either stable or active.

This TCR was sampled from a human donor with multiple sclerosis. This chain joins TRBV19 and TRBJ2-7; D remains ambiguous. The material sequenced was CD4+ T cells from PBMCs. The CDR3 coding sequence is TGTGCCAGTAAGGAAACGAACCATGGCTCCTACGAGCAGTACTTC. It codes for CASKETNHGSYEQYF.